This T cell receptor (beta chain) was recorded in a study of T cells in Graves' hyperthyroidism and ophthalmopathy. Those with hyperthyroidism were 18 to 65 years old, newly diagnosed, and ill for under 2 months. This clonotype has a single count. Its antigen is still unknown. Amplified TCR beta CDR3 regions derived from RNA transcripts. TCR CDR3 regions were first amplified by RT-PCR with HTBI primers. TCRdb redid the calling of the multiplex PCR reads with MiXCR, one entry per CDR3 protein. This table has some 510,000 distinct CDR3 sequences, around 46% appearing once. The CDR3 consists of 11 residues. CDR1 is SNHLY, CDR2 FYNNEI, per germline. Deletions cut 7 bases from V and 8 bases from J, with 11 bases between. Study-wide results and caveats: Stable hyperthyroidism and ophthalmopathy were separated using 13 V-J signatures. Blood samples included most of the expanded thyroid clonotypes exceeding 0.001.

The source is a woman under 30 with Graves' hyperthyroidism. V is TRBV2 and J is TRBJ1-1; D remains unclear. Sequenced: peripheral blood or thyroid tissue (not recorded which). CDR3 sequence (DNA): TGTGCCAGCAATGCAGGCGCCGAAGCTTTCTTT. Residues: CASNAGAEAFF.